This is a list of T cell receptor beta chains from one sample in a study of OX40 agonist ivuxolimab in advanced cancers. This table comes from immunoSEQ multiplex PCR, and its TCRdb copy is limited to in-frame clones, with some not included. The profile shows roughly 80,000 clones, less than 90% of them singletons. Sequenced here: CD4+ or CD8+ T cells sorted from blood, sampled in a trial of the OX40 agonist ivuxolimab. Receptors originate from an adult with an advanced solid tumor such as melanoma, head and neck, liver or kidney cancer. The CDR3 runs from the conserved cysteine through the conserved F or W. A D gene is named only where the DNA matches it firmly. Clone size, where shown, is once, few, many, or a class for clones that have expanded.

clone size	V gene	D gene	J gene	CDR3 DNA	CDR3 protein
.	TRBV19	.	TRBJ1-3	TGTGCCACCCCGGGACCTATAAACACCATATATTTT	CATPGPINTIYF
.	TRBV6-6	TRBD2	TRBJ2-3	TGTGCCAGCCTAACTAGCGGGGGGACAGATACGCAGTATTTT	CASLTSGGTDTQYF
.	TRBV7-9	TRBD1	TRBJ2-7	TGTGCCAGCAGCTTAGGGACAGGGGTAAGGGAGCAGTACTTC	CASSLGTGVREQYF
.	TRBV4-2	TRBD2	TRBJ2-3	TGTGCCAGCAGCCAAGATCTTGGTAGCGGGGTCTTAGATACGCAGTATTTT	CASSQDLGSGVLDTQYF
.	TRBV19	TRBD1	TRBJ1-5	TGTGCCAGTAGTTTAGACAGGGGGAGCAATCAGCCCCAGCATTTT	CASSLDRGSNQPQHF
.	TRBV6-1	.	TRBJ1-4	TGTGCCAGCAATAGAAATGCTAATGAAAAACTGTTTTTT	CASNRNANEKLFF
few	TRBV30	TRBD1	TRBJ1-4	TGTGCCTGGAGTGTACAGGGGGCCCAGAAACTGTTTTTT	CAWSVQGAQKLFF
.	TRBV6-6	.	TRBJ1-1	TGTGCCAGCAGTTACGGGCCCAAGTCGGGTTCTGAAGCTTTCTTT	CASSYGPKSGSEAFF
.	TRBV6-5	.	TRBJ1-6	TGTGCCAGCAGTCGGACGGGTACTAATTCACCCCTCCACTTT	CASSRTGTNSPLHF
.	TRBV19	.	TRBJ2-3	TGTGCCAGTAGTTCCGGGGTCTTCGATACGCAGTATTTT	CASSSGVFDTQYF
.	TRBV4-3	TRBD1	TRBJ1-2	TGCGCCAGCAGCAGTCCAGGGGGCTATGGCTACACCTTC	CASSSPGGYGYTF
.	TRBV19	TRBD1	TRBJ1-5	TGTGCCAGTGGGACAGGGGATTGGAGCAATCAGCCCCAGCATTTT	CASGTGDWSNQPQHF
.	TRBV30	.	TRBJ1-4	TGTGCCTGGAGTGTTGGCGTGGAGGAAAAACTGTTTTTT	CAWSVGVEEKLFF
few	TRBV9	.	TRBJ1-6	TGTGCCAGCAGCCCGGGGGGGAGCTCCTATAATTCACCCCTCCACTTT	CASSPGGSSYNSPLHF
.	TRBV18	.	TRBJ2-7	TGTGCCAGCCGAGGCGGGCAGTCCTACGAGCAGTACTTC	CASRGGQSYEQYF
.	TRBV7-6	TRBD1	TRBJ2-1	TGTGCCAGCAGCACCTGGCAGGGGGCGCGAGGCGATGAGCAGTTCTTC	CASSTWQGARGDEQFF
.	TRBV7-9	TRBD1	TRBJ1-3	TGTGCCAGCAGCGAAACCCCCGGGACAGCTGGAAACACCATATATTTT	CASSETPGTAGNTIYF
.	TRBV10-3	TRBD1	TRBJ2-5	TGTGCCATCGAGTCCTCTCCGGGACAGGGCCGAGAGACCCAGTACTTC	CAIESSPGQGRETQYF
.	TRBV25-1	TRBD1	TRBJ1-2	TGTGCCAGCAGTGCCACAGGGGGTGAAAGTGGCTACACCTTC	CASSATGGESGYTF
.	TRBV19	.	TRBJ2-7	TGTGCTACGGGTGGTCCCCTCTACGAGCAGTACTTC	CATGGPLYEQYF
.	TRBV12-5	.	TRBJ2-7	TGTGCTAGTGGTTTGGTACTTGGGTCCGAGCAGTACTTC	CASGLVLGSEQYF
.	TRBV29-1	.	TRBJ1-2	TGCAGCGTTGGGGGGGGCGGCTATGGCTACACCTTC	CSVGGGGYGYTF
once	TRBV5-6	.	TRBJ1-6	TGTGCCAGCAGCTTGGTGGCCTCTGAGGGGTCACCCCTCCACTTT	CASSLVASEGSPLHF
.	TRBV7-8	.	TRBJ1-1	TGTGCCAGCAGCCAGGACGGGATCGGCCTTGAAGCTTTCTTT	CASSQDGIGLEAFF
few	TRBV5-1	.	TRBJ2-2	TGCGCCAGCAGCTTAGGGGAGGTAGGCACCGGGGAGCTGTTTTTT	CASSLGEVGTGELFF
.	TRBV5-1	.	TRBJ2-1	TGCGCCAGCAGCACGACTAGTTACAATGAGCAGTTCTTC	CASSTTSYNEQFF
.	TRBV7-2	.	TRBJ2-5	TGTGCCAGCAGCGTAGGGGCAGGCCTAGAGACCCAGTACTTC	CASSVGAGLETQYF
.	TRBV5-1	.	TRBJ1-1	TGCGCCAGCAGCTTTTCGCTCGCAGGGATGAACACTGAAGCTTTCTTT	CASSFSLAGMNTEAFF
.	TRBV9	.	TRBJ1-5	TGTGCCAGCAGCGCCGACTCAAACGGGGAGCAGCCCCAGCATTTT	CASSADSNGEQPQHF
few	TRBV5-1	TRBD1	TRBJ2-5	TGCGCCAGCAGCTTACTGGGGGGGACAGGGATGGAGACCCAGTACTTC	CASSLLGGTGMETQYF
.	TRBV5-6	TRBD1	TRBJ1-2	TGTGCCAGCAGCCGCTCGGGACAGGAGTTTGGCTACACCTTC	CASSRSGQEFGYTF
.	TRBV7-6	.	TRBJ2-2	TGTGCCAGCAGCTTCGGGTCGGGAACCGGGGAGCTGTTTTTT	CASSFGSGTGELFF
.	TRBV7-3	.	TRBJ2-1	TGTGCCAGCAGCTTGGATCCTCTGAGCTCCTACAATGAGCAGTTCTTC	CASSLDPLSSYNEQFF
once	TRBV27	.	TRBJ1-4	TGTGCCAGCAGTTTCAAAGTGGGACTAAGTGAAAAACTGTTTTTT	CASSFKVGLSEKLFF
.	TRBV7-9	.	TRBJ2-7	TGTGCCAGCAGCTCAACTATCGAATCCTACGAGCAGTACTTC	CASSSTIESYEQYF
.	TRBV5-1	TRBD1	TRBJ2-2	TGCGCCAGCAGACGCCCAGGACAGGGGAACACCGGGGAGCTGTTTTTT	CASRRPGQGNTGELFF
.	TRBV5-1	TRBD1	TRBJ1-2	TGCGCCAGCAGCTTGGTTCCGGACAGGGAGTATGGCTACACCTTC	CASSLVPDREYGYTF
.	TRBV6-5	TRBD1	TRBJ2-7	TGTGCCAGCAGTAGGGACAGGGGGTCCTACGAGCAGTACTTC	CASSRDRGSYEQYF
.	TRBV29-1	.	TRBJ1-4	TGCAGCGTTAGTGTGGCAACTAATGAAAAACTGTTTTTT	CSVSVATNEKLFF
.	TRBV7-2	TRBD1	TRBJ2-2	TGTGCCAGCAGCGTACCGACAGGGATCCACACCGGGGAGCTGTTTTTT	CASSVPTGIHTGELFF
.	TRBV5-5	.	TRBJ1-2	TGTGCCAGCAGCTCCACGGCCTCAGGCAGTTACTATGGCTACACCTTC	CASSSTASGSYYGYTF
once	TRBV7-9	TRBD1	TRBJ2-3	TGTGCCAGCAGCCTGGGACAGAGCACAGATACGCAGTATTTT	CASSLGQSTDTQYF
.	TRBV7-2	.	TRBJ1-5	TGTGCCAGCAGCCAAAAGACAGGCCTCAATCAGCCCCAGCATTTT	CASSQKTGLNQPQHF
.	TRBV4-3	TRBD1	TRBJ2-1	TGCGCCAGCAGCCCCGGACAGGCCGTGGGGAATGAGCAGTTCTTC	CASSPGQAVGNEQFF
.	TRBV4-1	TRBD1	TRBJ1-4	TGCGCCAGCAGCCGGGGGACAGGGGGGACTAATGAAAAACTGTTTTTT	CASSRGTGGTNEKLFF
.	TRBV30	.	TRBJ1-1	TGTGCCTGGAGTGGCAGGAATGTACTAGAAGCTTTCTTT	CAWSGRNVLEAFF
.	TRBV7-8	TRBD1	TRBJ1-3	TGTGCCAGCAGCTTAGCGCGGGGAGCCGGGACAGGGGCTAATAGAGCTGGAAACACCATATATTTT	CASSLARGAGTGANRAGNTIYF
.	TRBV10-3	.	TRBJ2-7	TGTGCCATCAGTGAGTACAGTAGCTCCTACGAGCAGTACTTC	CAISEYSSSYEQYF
.	TRBV6-5	.	TRBJ1-1	TGTGCCAGCAGTTACTCGATGCGCAGGGGCACTGAAGCTTTCTTT	CASSYSMRRGTEAFF
.	TRBV19	TRBD1	TRBJ1-3	TGTGCCAGTAGTACGACAGGGGCGGGAAACACCATATATTTT	CASSTTGAGNTIYF
.	TRBV29-1	.	TRBJ1-2	TGCAGCGTTGAAAGGAACAGGGCTAACTATGGCTACACCTTC	CSVERNRANYGYTF
.	TRBV10-3	TRBD2	TRBJ2-7	TGTGCCATCAGATCGGGACTAGCGGGGGGAACCTACGAGCAGTACTTC	CAIRSGLAGGTYEQYF
.	TRBV6-5	TRBD1	TRBJ2-7	TGTGCCAGTGCCGGGACAGGGGTATCCTACGAGCAGTACTTC	CASAGTGVSYEQYF
few	TRBV4-3	.	TRBJ1-4	TGCGCCAGCAGCCAAGAGAGGCCGATTAATGAAAAACTGTTTTTT	CASSQERPINEKLFF
.	TRBV6-6	.	TRBJ2-2	TGTGCCAGCAGAAACAGGGTCCTAGCCGGGGAGCTGTTTTTT	CASRNRVLAGELFF